This T cell receptor beta chain came from a study of tumor and adjacent non-tumor tissue in lung cancer. The wider study: Histology: about a dozen adenocarcinoma, a couple of squamous cell carcinoma, 1 small cell lung cancer. Study-wide points: Higher tumor TCR diversity was associated with shorter survival.

RNA was extracted from bulk tissue without any cell sorting. A modified ARM-PCR protocol with three rounds of nested PCR amplified TCRbeta. Via MiXCR, TCRdb re-called the multiplex PCR reads, giving one row per CDR3 protein. Seen here are fewer than 120,000 distinct CDR3 sequences, over 75% observed once, and the top ten hold approximately 22%. The CDR3 loop spans 17 amino acids. Germline lookup yields CDR1 SGHRS and CDR2 YFSETQ. On this clonotype itself: Its matching antigen is unknown. This may be a read error: a much more frequent sequence differs by one nucleotide.

Source material: lung tumor tissue. The receptor was isolated from a man between 65 and 79 years old with non-small cell lung cancer. This chain joins TRBV5-1 and TRBJ1-4; D might be TRBD1 (5 bases). CDR3 residues: CASSLRRGEGTIEKLFF. CDR3 sequence (DNA): TGCGCCAGCAGCTTGAGGAGGGGAGAGGGAACTATTGAAAAACTGTTTTTT.